This TCR beta chain was observed in a study of blood T cell repertoires in COVID-19. The CDR3 loop spans 16 amino acids. V was pared by 4 bases and J by 4 bases, with 19 bases between. Germline values: CDR1 SGHNT, CDR2 YENEEA. TCRdb keeps only in-frame clones here, not all; method: immunoSEQ multiplex PCR. Here the sample spans 150,000 to 200,000 clones, under 90% being singletons. This receptor was obtained from a young man with active or convalescent COVID-19. The V gene is TRBV11-3, the J gene TRBJ1-2, with D maybe TRBD1 (6 bases). The specimen was peripheral blood. The CDR3 protein is CASSSSTTQGFYGYTF. The CDR3 DNA is TGTGCCAGCAGCTCCTCTACGACTCAGGGGTTCTATGGCTACACCTTC. The full variable domain, in which reference TRBV11-3 and TRBJ1-2 provide the parts outside the CDR3, is EAGVVQSPRYKIIEKKQPVAFWCNPISGHNTLYWYLQNLGQGPELLIRYENEEAVDDSQLPKDRFSAERLKGVDSTLKIQPAELGDSAVYLCASSSSTTQGFYGYTFGSGTRLTVV.